This entry lists 31 T cell receptor beta chains sequenced from one sample in a study of glioma-infiltrating T cells after dendritic cell vaccination. As for time point: after dendritic cell vaccination, including at tumor progression/relapse. Assay: immunoSEQ multiplex PCR; the TCRdb copy retains only in-frame clones and omits some. The top ten hold roughly 5.5% of the sample, which has about 99,000 clones, 65% to 85% seen once. The source was blood, collected after dendritic cell vaccination. These receptors were collected from a human donor with glioblastoma.

The gene calls are TRBV21-1 and TRBJ1-1; TRBD1 is the table's D call and was not checked against the DNA. TRBV21-1 is marked as a pseudogene. The CDR3 is 15 amino acids. The CDR3 bases are TGTGCCAGCAGCCCCCACAGGATCATGAACACTGAAGCTTTCTTT. Translated, it gives CASSPHRIMNTEAFF.

V usage is TRBV6-1 and J usage is TRBJ2-7, with 14 bases aligning to TRBD2. After removal of 4 bases from V and 2 bases from J, the junction contained 13 bases not matched to a gene. This CDR3 is 19 amino acids long. The germline V gene encodes CDR1 MNHNS and CDR2 SASEGT. CDR3 sequence reads: CASSGRGLAGDPRPYEQYF. CDR3 sequence (DNA): TGTGCCAGCAGTGGAAGGGGACTAGCGGGAGACCCGAGACCCTACGAGCAGTACTTC.

This chain links TRBV28 with TRBJ2-1; 7 nucleotides align to TRBD2. The J segment lost 0 bases and the V segment lost 1 base, leaving 6 bases of the junction unmatched. CDR1 is MDHEN and CDR2 is SYDVKM in the germline V gene. CDR3 length equals 17 residues. This CDR3 reads CASSLFSSGSSYNEQFF. The CDR3 DNA sequence: TGTGCCAGCAGTTTATTTTCTAGCGGAAGCTCCTACAATGAGCAGTTCTTC.

The genes are TRBV6-1 and TRBJ2-3; D possibly corresponds to TRBD1 (6 bases). Trimming stripped 4 bases from V and 14 bases from J, with 13 bases between. The CDR3 loop spans 11 amino acids. In germline, CDR1 is MNHNS, CDR2 SASEGT. The CDR3: CASSARDTAYF. The DNA for the CDR3 is TGTGCCAGCAGTGCCCGGGACACAGCGTATTTT.

The rearrangement uses TRBV4-1 and TRBJ1-5; D is unclear. This CDR3 spans 17 amino acids. The V and J ends lost 1 base and 5 bases respectively, with 18 bases between them. From germline, CDR1 is MGHRA and CDR2 YSYEKL. This CDR3 reads CASSQGMAYGVDQPQHF. The CDR3 nucleotides are TGCGCCAGCAGCCAAGGGATGGCGTACGGGGTGGATCAGCCCCAGCATTTT.

The CDR3 here is CASSIVGGSNQPQHF. CDR3 in DNA: TGTGCCAGTAGTATCGTCGGAGGAAGCAATCAGCCCCAGCATTTT. The J gene is TRBJ1-5, the V gene TRBV19; D unresolved. Between the trimmed V and J ends, which lost 3 bases and 1 base, there was a span of 10 bases. The CDR3 length is 15 residues. Germline V gives CDR1 LNHDA, CDR2 SQIVND (reference sequence).

The sample holds a few counts of this clone. The chain has TRBV27 and TRBJ2-7; 11 positions match TRBD2. CDR1 is MNHEY and CDR2 is SMNVEV in the germline V gene (reference sequence). V dropped 6 bases and J dropped 3; count of bases not matched to a gene: 4. CDR3 size: 14 residues. CDR3 nucleotide sequence: TGTGCCAGCAGATCTAGCGGGAGGTACTACGAGCAGTACTTC. It translates to CASRSSGRYYEQYF.

The chain combines TRBV27 with TRBJ1-4, with TRBD1 matching over 9 bases. Germline V CDR1 and CDR2: MNHEY, SMNVEV (reference sequence). The V and J ends lost 7 bases and 10 bases, in that order; junction bases with no gene match: 10. The CDR3 extends over 14 amino acids. This chain's CDR3 is CASMGQGPPGKLFF. CDR3 in DNA: TGTGCCAGCATGGGACAGGGCCCTCCTGGAAAACTGTTTTTT.

The chain is built from TRBV11-2 and TRBJ2-5; possibly TRBD1 for D (5 bases). Germline CDR1 is SGHAT and CDR2 is FQNNGV. V lost 4 bases to trimming and J lost 0 bases, with 12 bases between them. The CDR3 runs 15 residues. This chain's CDR3 is CASSSFLTDQETQYF. In nucleotides, the CDR3 is TGTGCCAGCAGCTCTTTTTTGACAGACCAAGAGACCCAGTACTTC.

The chain combines TRBV5-1 with TRBJ2-7; no definite D call. V shed 6 bases and J shed 0 bases, with 13 bases lying between them. The germline gives CDR1 SGHRS, CDR2 YFSETQ. CDR3 size: 14 residues. The CDR3 protein is CASNLQPGSYEQYF. CDR3 sequence (DNA): TGCGCCAGCAATTTACAGCCAGGCTCCTACGAGCAGTACTTC.

The rearrangement links TRBV5-6 to TRBJ1-2; 7 bases line up with TRBD1. CDR1 and CDR2 (germline): SGHDT, YYEEEE. This CDR3 spans 13 amino acids. V shed 2 bases and J 7 bases; nucleotides not matched to a gene: 5. Here the CDR3 reads CASSFDRDGGYTF. The DNA for the CDR3 is TGTGCCAGCAGCTTTGACAGGGATGGTGGCTACACCTTC. The full variable domain, its missing parts supplied by reference TRBV5-6 and TRBJ1-2, is DAGVTQSPTHLIKTRGQQVTLRCSPKSGHDTVSWYQQALGQGPQFIFQYYEEEERQRGNFPDRFSGHQFPNYSSELNVNALLLGDSALYLCASSFDRDGGYTFGSGTRLTVV.

The CDR3 DNA follows: TGTGCCAGCAGCTTAGACATATCGGCAGGGGAGAACACCGGGGAGCTGTTTTTT. Protein: CASSLDISAGENTGELFF. The rearrangement links TRBV7-6 to TRBJ2-2; weak D call: TRBD1 (6 bases). The CDR3 is 18 amino acids. CDR1 is SGHVS, CDR2 FNYEAQ, per germline. With 1 base removed from V and 1 base from J, the gap between germline ends came to 16 bases.

The chain recombines TRBV7-2 with TRBJ2-6; tentatively, D is TRBD1 (5 bases). Between the trimmed V and J ends, which lost 4 bases and 4 bases, there was a span of 11 bases. The CDR3 spans 15 residues. Germline V CDR1 and CDR2: SGHTA, FQGNSA. CDR3 protein: CASSSPGFGANVLTF. The CDR3 region has the DNA TGTGCCAGCAGCTCCCCAGGGTTCGGGGCCAACGTCCTGACTTTC.

The chain carries TRBV19 and TRBJ2-4; 10 bases are shared with TRBD1. The CDR3 contains 14 residues. V was clipped by 4 bases and J by 7 bases; unmatched bases: 4. The V gene's germline CDR1 is LNHDA and CDR2 SQIVND (reference sequence). The CDR3 protein is CASSRGTGENIQYF. In DNA, the CDR3 is TGTGCCAGTAGTAGAGGGACAGGGGAGAACATTCAGTACTTC.

This sequence joins TRBV5-4 and TRBJ1-2; TRBD1 aligns across 7 bases. The CDR3 runs 15 residues. Germline V CDR1 and CDR2: SGHNT, YYREEE (reference sequence). The ends lost 4 bases at V and 2 bases at J; junction bases unmatched: 8. In DNA form, the CDR3 reads TGTGCCAGCAGCAGGGGACAGCCCACCAACTATGGCTACACCTTC. Amino acid sequence: CASSRGQPTNYGYTF.

The DNA of the CDR3 is TGTGCCATCATGCGGGGGGAATTTGGAGATACGCAGTATTTT. The encoded protein is CAIMRGEFGDTQYF. The chain combines TRBV10-3 with TRBJ2-3, with 8 bases identical to TRBD2. From germline, CDR1 is ENHRY and CDR2 SYGVKD. CDR3 length: 14 residues. V shed 7 bases, J shed 5 bases, and the junction held 8 bases outside the gene matches.

This clone was detected a few times. CDR3 in amino acids: CASSSGQVPGTQYF. As DNA, the CDR3 is TGTGCCAGCAGCTCTGGACAGGTACCCGGGACCCAGTACTTC. The rearrangement links TRBV5-4 to TRBJ2-5; 7 positions agree with TRBD1. The germline gives CDR1 SGHNT, CDR2 YYREEE (reference sequence). The CDR3 is 14 amino acids. V trimming: 3 bases; J trimming: 7 bases; junction bases outside the gene matches: 9.

This chain links TRBV9 with TRBJ2-1; 9 bases line up with TRBD2. Germline values: CDR1 SGDLS, CDR2 YYNGEE. This CDR3 comprises 16 residues. V shed 3 bases, J shed 7 bases, and the junction held 11 bases outside the gene matches. DNA for the CDR3: TGTGCCAGCAGCGGCCCTTGGTTAGCGGGAGTGAATGAGCAGTTCTTC. Translating gives CASSGPWLAGVNEQFF.

The CDR3 spells CASSEGVNYGYTF. The CDR3 coding sequence is TGTGCCAGCAGCGAGGGGGTTAACTATGGCTACACCTTC. The chain has TRBV9 and TRBJ1-2; maybe TRBD1 (6 bases). The CDR3 spans 13 residues. V was cut by 3 bases and J by 1 base, with 7 bases left in between. Germline assignment: CDR1 SGDLS and CDR2 YYNGEE.

This clone occurred a few times. The chain recombines TRBV9 with TRBJ2-6; TRBD2 matches at 8 bases. Losses at the gene ends were 3 bases for V and 2 bases for J; bases not matched to a gene: 10. The V gene's germline CDR1 is SGDLS and CDR2 YYNGEE. The CDR3 is 18 residues long. CDR3 sequence reads: CASSDGAGGGAGANVLTF. For the CDR3, the DNA is TGTGCCAGCAGCGATGGGGCCGGGGGGGGCGCTGGGGCCAACGTCCTGACTTTC.

This clone was seen just once. The chain uses TRBV10-3 and TRBJ1-2, with D unclear. With 0 bases removed from V and 10 bases from J, the gap between germline ends came to 9 bases. CDR1 ENHRY and CDR2 SYGVKD come from the germline V gene. The CDR3 extends over 12 amino acids. CDR3 DNA: TGTGCCATCAGTGAGTCAATGGCCAACTACACCTTC. It encodes CAISESMANYTF.

This clone has just one count. The chain combines TRBV28 with TRBJ2-1; unclear D gene. V was pared by 6 bases and J by 0 bases, with 9 bases between. Germline CDR1 MDHEN, CDR2 SYDVKM. The CDR3 is 14 amino acids. CDR3 loop: CASRIAHSYNEQFF. The CDR3 coding sequence is TGTGCCAGCAGGATAGCTCACTCCTACAATGAGCAGTTCTTC.

The chain uses TRBV5-1 and TRBJ2-1, with 9 nucleotides matching TRBD1. The junction had 6 bases not matched to a gene; V was cut back by 1 base and J by 7 bases. The CDR3 length is 15 residues. Germline V gene data show CDR1 as SGHRS and CDR2 as YFSETQ. CDR3 in amino acids: CASSLSGQGLNEQFF. The CDR3 DNA reads as TGCGCCAGCAGCTTGTCGGGACAGGGCCTGAATGAGCAGTTCTTC. Variable domain in full (rest from reference TRBV5-1 and TRBJ2-1): KAGVTQTPRYLIKTRGQQVTLSCSPISGHRSVSWYQQTPGQGLQFLFEYFSETQRNKGNFPGRFSGRQFSNSRSEMNVSTLELGDSALYLCASSLSGQGLNEQFFGPGTRLTVL.

This clone was observed once. This sequence joins TRBV5-1 and TRBJ1-1, with a tentative D call TRBD1 (5 bases). V was pared by 3 bases and J by 4 bases, with 16 bases between. Germline loops: CDR1 SGHRS, CDR2 YFSETQ. The length of the CDR3 is 15 residues. The CDR3 region has the DNA TGCGCCAGCAGCTGGGACTCCCCGGCAGGCACTGAAGCTTTCTTT. Protein sequence: CASSWDSPAGTEAFF.

The rearrangement links TRBV6-1 to TRBJ2-7; TRBD1 matches at 8 bases. Per the germline V gene, CDR1 is MNHNS and CDR2 is SASEGT. V was pared by 0 bases and J by 3 bases, with 4 bases of the junction left unmatched. The length of the CDR3 is 15 residues. The CDR3 nucleotides are TGTGCCAGCAGTGAAGCCCCAGGGGGCCACTACGAGCAGTACTTC. Amino acids: CASSEAPGGHYEQYF.

CDR3 protein: CASSSVTGTLRTEAFF. DNA of the CDR3: TGCGCCAGCAGCTCCGTTACCGGGACATTACGCACTGAAGCTTTCTTT. The chain joins TRBV5-1 to TRBJ1-1; D possibly corresponds to TRBD1 (6 bases). V dropped 3 bases and J dropped 4 bases, with 19 bases sitting between them. From germline, CDR1 is SGHRS and CDR2 YFSETQ. The CDR3 loop spans 16 amino acids.

The V gene is TRBV7-8, the J gene TRBJ1-2, with 10 bases lining up with TRBD1. From germline, CDR1 is SGHVS and CDR2 FQNEAQ. This CDR3 has 14 residues. Unmatched junction bases numbered 2, after V lost 3 bases and J lost 4 bases. CDR3 sequence: CASSLGQGSYGYTF. Here the CDR3 DNA reads TGTGCCAGCAGCTTGGGACAGGGGAGCTATGGCTACACCTTC.

This rearrangement joins TRBV5-4 to TRBJ1-4, with a weak D call TRBD1 (5 bases). Trimming shortened V by 5 bases and J by 8 bases, and 13 bases separated the two germline ends. Germline values: CDR1 SGHNT, CDR2 YYREEE (reference sequence). This CDR3 region has 13 residues. CDR3 bases: TGTGCCAGCAGTGGGCAGGGTGGAGAAAAACTGTTTTTT. Encoded protein: CASSGQGGEKLFF.

This clone came up once. The J gene is TRBJ2-7, the V gene TRBV9; 8 nucleotides agree with TRBD1. Trimming cost V 2 bases and J 2 bases; bases outside gene matches: 3. The CDR3 is made up of 14 amino acids. Germline lookup yields CDR1 SGDLS and CDR2 YYNGEE. The CDR3 DNA is TGTGCCAGCAGCGTCGCAGGGGGCCCCTACGAGCAGTACTTC. As protein: CASSVAGGPYEQYF.

The chain carries TRBV5-4 and TRBJ1-6, with 7 bases fitting TRBD1. Per germline, CDR1 SGHNT and CDR2 YYREEE (reference sequence). With V trimmed by 0 bases and J by 7 bases, 4 bases remained unmatched. This CDR3 region has 15 residues. The CDR3 sequence is CASSLVGTENSPLHF. The CDR3 nucleotides read TGTGCCAGCAGCTTGGTTGGGACAGAGAATTCACCCCTCCACTTT.

The V call is TRBV6-4, the J call TRBJ2-2; TRBD1 matches 8 bases. Trimming cost V 4 bases and J 4 bases; bases outside gene matches: 5. The CDR3 length is 15 residues. In germline, CDR1 is MRHNA, CDR2 SNTAGT. CDR3 region: CASSGKTGGTGELFF. CDR3 DNA: TGTGCCAGCAGTGGCAAAACAGGGGGCACCGGGGAGCTGTTTTTT.